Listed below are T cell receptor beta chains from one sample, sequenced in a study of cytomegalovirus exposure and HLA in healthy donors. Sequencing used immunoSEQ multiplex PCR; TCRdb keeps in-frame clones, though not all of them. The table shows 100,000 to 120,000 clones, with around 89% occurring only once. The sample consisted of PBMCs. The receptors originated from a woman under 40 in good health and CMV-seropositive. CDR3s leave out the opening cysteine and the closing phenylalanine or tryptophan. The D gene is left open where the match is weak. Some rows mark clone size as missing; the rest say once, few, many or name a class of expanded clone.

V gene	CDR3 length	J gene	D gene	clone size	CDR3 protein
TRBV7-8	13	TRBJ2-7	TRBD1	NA	ASSLSGTGNYEQY
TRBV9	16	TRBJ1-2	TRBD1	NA	ASSVEERAHRGSYGYT
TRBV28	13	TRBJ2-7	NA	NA	ASGSGAFGAYEQY
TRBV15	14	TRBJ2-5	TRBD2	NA	ATSSGLAGGSETQY
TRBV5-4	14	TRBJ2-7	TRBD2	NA	ASSRELAGGPHEQY
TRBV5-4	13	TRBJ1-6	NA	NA	ASSSGGQVNSPLH
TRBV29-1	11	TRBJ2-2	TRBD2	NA	SVDLLASGELF
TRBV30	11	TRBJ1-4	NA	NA	AWKKFSGEKLF
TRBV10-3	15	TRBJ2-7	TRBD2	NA	AISDRPSGATGYEQY
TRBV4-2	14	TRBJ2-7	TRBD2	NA	ASSQELAGGGYEQY
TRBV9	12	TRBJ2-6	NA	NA	ASSVLSGANVLT
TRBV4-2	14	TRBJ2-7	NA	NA	ASSQETGTGDGEQY
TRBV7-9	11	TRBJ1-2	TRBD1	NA	ASSSTGEGGYT
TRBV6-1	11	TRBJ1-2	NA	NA	ASSPAVHYGYT
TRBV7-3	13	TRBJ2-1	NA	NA	ASSPIAESYNEQF
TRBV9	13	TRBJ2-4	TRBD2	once	ASSPGLAGTNIQY
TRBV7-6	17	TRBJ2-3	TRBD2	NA	ASSPGVEVWRGVQDTQY
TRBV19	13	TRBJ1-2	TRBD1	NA	ASSPHPGTDYGYT
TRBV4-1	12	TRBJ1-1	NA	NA	ASSLKTANTEAF
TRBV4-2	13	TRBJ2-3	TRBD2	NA	ASSQVAGVKDTQY
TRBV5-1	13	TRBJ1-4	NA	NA	ASSLTHLTNEKLF
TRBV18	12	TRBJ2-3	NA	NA	ASSPFTGTDTQY
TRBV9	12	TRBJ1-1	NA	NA	ASSGGAGRTEAF
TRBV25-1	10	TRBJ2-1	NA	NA	ASSTSYNEQF
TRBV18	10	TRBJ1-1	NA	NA	ASSPMNTEAF
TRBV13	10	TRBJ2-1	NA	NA	ASSFGANEQF
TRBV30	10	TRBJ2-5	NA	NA	AWNPGQETQY
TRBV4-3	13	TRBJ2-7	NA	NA	ASSQEGGRVYEQY
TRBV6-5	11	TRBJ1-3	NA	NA	ATTGGSGNTIY
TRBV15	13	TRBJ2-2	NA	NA	ATSRELVQSGELF
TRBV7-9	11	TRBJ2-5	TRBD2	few	ASSRGGFETQY
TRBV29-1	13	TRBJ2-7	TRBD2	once	SVRTGLAEGYEQY
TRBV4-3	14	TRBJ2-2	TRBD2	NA	ASSPRLALNTGELF
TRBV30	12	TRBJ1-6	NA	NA	AWSVQQGNSPLH
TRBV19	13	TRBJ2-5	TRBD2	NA	ASTSGRALGETQY
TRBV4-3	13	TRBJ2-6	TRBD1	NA	ASSPVGTGRDVLT
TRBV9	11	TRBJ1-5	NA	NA	ASSSDGRGPQH
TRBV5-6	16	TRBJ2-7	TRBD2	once	ASSPRVVAGSSSYEQY
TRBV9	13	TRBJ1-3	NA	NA	ASSVVGDSGNTIY
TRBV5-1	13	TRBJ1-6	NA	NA	ASSLGQLDNSPLH
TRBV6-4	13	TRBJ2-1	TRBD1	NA	ASSDDRGPYNEQF
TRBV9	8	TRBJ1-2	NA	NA	ASTGTGYT
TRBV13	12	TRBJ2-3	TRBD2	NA	ASSQGLAGDTQY
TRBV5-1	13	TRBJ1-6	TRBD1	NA	ASSLWGTGDSPLH
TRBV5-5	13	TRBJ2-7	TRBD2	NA	ASSLYRSGDGEQY